This is a list of T cell receptor beta chains from one sample in a study of blood T cell repertoires in COVID-19. The data were produced by immunoSEQ multiplex PCR, yet TCRdb's version contains in-frame clones alone and is incomplete. The table lists about 170,000 clones, around 83% of them singletons. The sequencing sample was made of peripheral blood. The receptor set was obtained from a woman in her seventies who had recovered from COVID-19. CDR3s include the opening cysteine and the closing phenylalanine or tryptophan. Each record gives: D gene, V gene, J gene, clone size, CDR3 protein, CDR3 DNA. A D gene is named only where the DNA matches it firmly. Clone size is stated in some rows and not others, as once, few, many or a class when expanded.

>TRBD1|TRBV3-1/TRBV3-2|TRBJ1-2|once
CASSQENRGGYTF
TGTGCCAGCAGCCAAGAAAACAGGGGTGGCTACACCTTC
>-|TRBV18|TRBJ1-4|once
CASSPTQGNEKLFF
TGTGCCAGCTCACCCACCCAGGGGAATGAAAAACTGTTTTTT
>-|TRBV12-5|TRBJ1-5|-
CASGRPQHF
TGTGCTAGTGGTCGGCCCCAGCATTTT
>-|TRBV19|TRBJ1-4|-
CASSPRWEKLFF
TGTGCCAGTAGCCCCCGGTGGGAAAAACTGTTTTTT
>-|TRBV30|TRBJ1-2|-
CAWRGGGGYTF
TGTGCCTGGAGGGGCGGGGGCGGCTACACCTTC
>TRBD1|TRBV5-5|TRBJ1-5|once
CASSRWAGGAEQPQHF
TGTGCCAGCAGCCGGTGGGCAGGGGGCGCGGAGCAGCCCCAGCATTTT
>TRBD1|TRBV28|TRBJ1-3|-
CASSVFGQGVFGTIYF
TGTGCCAGCAGCGTCTTTGGACAGGGGGTCTTTGGCACCATATATTTT
>TRBD2|TRBV7-2|TRBJ2-3|-
CASSLRGLAGDSTDTQYF
TGTGCCAGCAGCTTAAGGGGACTAGCGGGGGACAGCACAGATACGCAGTATTTT
>-|TRBV4-2|TRBJ1-1|-
CASSPPAGTEAFF
TGTGCCAGCAGCCCCCCCGCGGGCACTGAAGCTTTCTTT
>-|TRBV2|TRBJ2-1|-
CASSGDNEQFF
TGTGCCAGCAGTGGAGACAATGAGCAGTTCTTC
>TRBD1|TRBV5-1|TRBJ1-5|-
CASSLDRDQPQHF
TGCGCCAGCAGCCTCGACAGGGATCAGCCCCAGCATTTT